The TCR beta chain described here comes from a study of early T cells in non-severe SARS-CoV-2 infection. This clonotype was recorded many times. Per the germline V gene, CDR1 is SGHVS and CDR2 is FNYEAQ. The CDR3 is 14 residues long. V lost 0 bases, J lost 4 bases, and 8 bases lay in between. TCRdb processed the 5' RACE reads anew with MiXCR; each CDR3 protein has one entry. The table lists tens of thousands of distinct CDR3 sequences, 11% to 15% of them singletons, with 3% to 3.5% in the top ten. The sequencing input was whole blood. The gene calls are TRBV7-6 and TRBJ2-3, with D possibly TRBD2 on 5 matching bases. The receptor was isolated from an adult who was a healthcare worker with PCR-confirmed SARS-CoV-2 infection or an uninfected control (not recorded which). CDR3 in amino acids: CASSLALGADTQYF. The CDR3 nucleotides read TGTGCCAGCAGCTTAGCTCTGGGAGCAGATACGCAGTATTTT.